This T cell receptor beta chain appears in the sequencing data of a study of blood T cell repertoires in COVID-19. At the level of the study: Both acute and convalescent COVID-19 samples were obtained from the United States, Italy and Spain. PBMCs, B-cell-depleted T cells, or T cells were the source of the cDNA or gDNA that made up the material.

J lost 6 bases, V lost 8 bases, and 5 bases had no gene match. In germline, CDR1 is SGHAT, CDR2 FQNNGV. This CDR3 is built from 14 residues. Under the authors' procedure: Cell counts per sample came from amplifying reference gene primers. Measured with immunoSEQ multiplex PCR; TCRdb has only the in-frame clones, and not every one. V, J and clone size are taken as reported in that table, and D and trimming were inferred from the DNA itself. The profile covers approximately 230,000 clones, with approximately 82% appearing a single time and approximately 15% taken by the ten largest. Participants came from some 23 US areas, aged about 18 to 95 years.

J is TRBJ1-6 and V is TRBV11-2; 9 positions agree with TRBD1. This receptor was obtained from a man in his forties who had recovered from COVID-19. Specimen: PBMCs or T cells enriched from blood (not recorded which). The CDR3 sequence: CASVQGARNSPLHF. CDR3 DNA: TGTGCCAGCGTACAGGGGGCGCGTAATTCACCCCTCCACTTT.